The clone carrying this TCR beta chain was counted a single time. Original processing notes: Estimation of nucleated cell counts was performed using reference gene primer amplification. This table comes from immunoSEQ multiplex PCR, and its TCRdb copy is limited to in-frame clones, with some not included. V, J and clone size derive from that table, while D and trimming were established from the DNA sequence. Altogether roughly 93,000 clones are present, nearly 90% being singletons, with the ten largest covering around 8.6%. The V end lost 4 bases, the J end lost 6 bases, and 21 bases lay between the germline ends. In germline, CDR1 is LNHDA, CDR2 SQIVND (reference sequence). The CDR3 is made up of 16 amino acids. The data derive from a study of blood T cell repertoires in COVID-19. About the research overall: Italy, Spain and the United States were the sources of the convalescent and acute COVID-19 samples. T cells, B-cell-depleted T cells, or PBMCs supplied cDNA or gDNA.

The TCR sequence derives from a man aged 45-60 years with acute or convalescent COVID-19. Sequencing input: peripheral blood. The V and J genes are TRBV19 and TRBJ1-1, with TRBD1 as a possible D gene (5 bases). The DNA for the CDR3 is TGTGCCAGTAGTAGGGACTCCAGGGATCTAAGAGCTGAAGCTTTCTTT. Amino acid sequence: CASSRDSRDLRAEAFF.